The 24 T cell receptor beta chains below come from one sample, sequenced in a study of OX40 agonist ivuxolimab in advanced cancers. Measured with immunoSEQ multiplex PCR; TCRdb has only the in-frame clones, and not every one. The sample records some 65,000 clones, about 77% being singletons. The input for sequencing was CD4+ or CD8+ T cells sorted from blood, taken in a trial of the OX40 agonist ivuxolimab. All receptors come from an adult with an advanced solid tumor such as melanoma, head and neck, liver or kidney cancer.

A single count supports this clone. The chain combines TRBV4-2 with TRBJ2-3; D gene ambiguous. Per germline, CDR1 LGHNA and CDR2 YNFKEQ. The CDR3 extends over 15 amino acids. The V end was cut by 1 base, the J end by 2 bases, with 10 bases between. The CDR3 sequence is CASSQGAEDTDTQYF. CDR3 in DNA: TGTGCCAGCAGCCAAGGGGCAGAAGACACAGATACGCAGTATTTT.

The chain has TRBV2 and TRBJ2-7; TRBD2 is a possible D gene (6 bases). In germline, CDR1 is SNHLY, CDR2 FYNNEI. This CDR3 spans 11 amino acids. The ends were cut back, 6 bases at V and 6 bases at J, with 9 bases in the middle. The CDR3: CASSLGGEQYF. In DNA, the CDR3 is TGTGCCAGCAGCCTGGGGGGCGAGCAGTACTTC. Variable domain in full (rest from reference TRBV2 and TRBJ2-7): EPEVTQTPSHQVTQMGQEVILRCVPISNHLYFYWYRQILGQKVEFLVSFYNNEISEKSEIFDDQFSVERPDGSNFTLKIRSTKLEDSAMYFCASSLGGEQYFGPGTRLTVT.

This clone was observed once. This chain joins TRBV28 and TRBJ2-5; perhaps TRBD1 as D (5 bases). CDR3 length: 14 amino acids. CDR1 is MDHEN and CDR2 is SYDVKM in the germline V gene. The V and J ends lost 4 bases and 2 bases respectively, with 11 bases between them. This chain's CDR3 is CASSYPRQQETQYF. The CDR3 coding sequence is TGTGCCAGCAGTTACCCACGACAGCAAGAGACCCAGTACTTC.

The chain couples TRBV5-1 to TRBJ1-3, with 9 bases identical to TRBD1. CDR3 length equals 16 residues. V was clipped by 0 bases and J by 4 bases; unmatched bases: 5. Germline V gene sequence: CDR1 SGHRS, CDR2 YFSETQ. CDR3 in amino acids: CASSLVGTGSGNTIYF. For the CDR3, the DNA is TGCGCCAGCAGCTTGGTCGGGACAGGGTCCGGAAACACCATATATTTT.

The chain uses TRBV19 and TRBJ2-2; D not resolved. The CDR3 has 15 residues. Trimming left V 6 bases short and J 5 bases short, with 16 bases between. Germline CDR1 is LNHDA and CDR2 is SQIVND (reference sequence). The CDR3 DNA sequence: TGTGCCAGTAGATCCCTGTGGACGGCGACCGGGGAGCTGTTTTTT. Its translation is CASRSLWTATGELFF. The variable domain in full, completed from reference TRBV19 and TRBJ2-2, reads DGGITQSPKYLFRKEGQNVTLSCEQNLNHDAMYWYRQDPGQGLRLIYYSQIVNDFQKGDIAEGYSVSREKKESFPLTVTSAQKNPTAFYLCASRSLWTATGELFFGEGSRLTVL.

This clone is a singleton in its sample. The chain uses TRBV5-1 and TRBJ2-5; perhaps D is TRBD1 or TRBD2 (5 bases each). CDR3 size: 13 residues. V was cut by 4 bases and J by 3 bases, with 10 bases left in between. The germline V gene has CDR1 SGHRS and CDR2 YFSETQ. CDR3 bases: TGCGCCAGCAGCATAGGGACGGAAGAGACCCAGTACTTC. Amino acid sequence: CASSIGTEETQYF. The variable domain in full, with the rest retrieved from reference TRBV5-1 and TRBJ2-5, is KAGVTQTPRYLIKTRGQQVTLSCSPISGHRSVSWYQQTPGQGLQFLFEYFSETQRNKGNFPGRFSGRQFSNSRSEMNVSTLELGDSALYLCASSIGTEETQYFGPGTRLLVL.

This rearrangement joins TRBV6-1 to TRBJ2-7; 9 bases line up with TRBD1. CDR1 and CDR2 (germline): MNHNS, SASEGT. After removal of 6 bases from V and 1 base from J, the junction contained 4 bases not matched to a gene. The CDR3 runs to 14 residues. The chain's CDR3 is CASRSGTGSYEQYF. CDR3 DNA sequence: TGTGCCAGCAGGTCGGGGACAGGGTCCTACGAGCAGTACTTC.

The chain is built from TRBV30 and TRBJ1-2, with D possibly TRBD1 on 5 matching bases. Germline V gene data show CDR1 as GTSNPN and CDR2 as SVGIG (reference sequence). This CDR3 comprises 15 residues. Trimming took off 0 bases at V and 8 bases at J, with 19 bases between the two ends. DNA of the CDR3: TGTGCCTGGAGTGTACGAGGGGCAACCCAGGGCGGCTACACCTTC. Its protein is CAWSVRGATQGGYTF.

This clone was seen only once. The chain links TRBV28 to TRBJ1-4, with unresolved D. In germline, CDR1 is MDHEN, CDR2 SYDVKM. V lost 8 bases to trimming and J lost 5 bases, with 12 bases between them. This CDR3 spans 13 amino acids. The CDR3 loop reads CASGTQINEKLFF. The CDR3 DNA is TGTGCCAGCGGTACACAGATCAATGAAAAACTGTTTTTT.

This clone appeared a few times. V usage is TRBV5-1 and J usage is TRBJ2-5; the match to TRBD2 covers 14 bases. Looked up from germline, CDR1 is SGHRS and CDR2 is YFSETQ. The V and J ends lost 4 bases and 9 bases, in that order; junction bases with no gene match: 5. This CDR3 region has 14 residues. This CDR3 is CASSRGLAGESQYF. The CDR3 DNA is TGCGCCAGCAGCAGGGGACTAGCGGGGGAGTCCCAGTACTTC.

Points on this clone: A much larger clone lies one base from this, so it may be a read error. This specimen includes other DNA sequences encoding the same CDR3. V gene TRBV6-6 combines with J gene TRBJ1-1; D is perhaps TRBD1 (6 bases). V lost 10 bases and J 4 bases, leaving 16 bases between the germline ends. This CDR3 spans 13 amino acids. Germline CDR1 and CDR2: MNHNY and SVGAGI (reference sequence). CDR3 residues: CATAGQGLTEAFF. CDR3 sequence (DNA): TGTGCCACCGCGGGGCAGGGGCTCACTGAAGCTTTCTTT.

A few counts support this clone. V usage is TRBV19 and J usage is TRBJ2-5, with 9 bases fitting TRBD1. This CDR3 comprises 16 residues. Per germline, CDR1 LNHDA and CDR2 SQIVND (reference sequence). V shed 4 bases, J shed 5 bases, and the junction held 11 bases outside the gene matches. The CDR3 loop reads CASSTGTGSVLETQYF. The CDR3, as DNA: TGTGCCAGTAGTACCGGGACAGGGTCGGTTTTGGAGACCCAGTACTTC.

The chain combines TRBV4-1 with TRBJ1-3; D uncertain. Trimming took off 1 base at V and 0 bases at J, with 19 bases between the two ends. This CDR3 comprises 19 residues. The germline V gene encodes CDR1 MGHRA and CDR2 YSYEKL. DNA for the CDR3: TGCGCCAGCAGCCAAGCATCAAACATCAGGCCGCGCTCTGGAAACACCATATATTTT. This sequence encodes CASSQASNIRPRSGNTIYF.

The chain has TRBV10-3 and TRBJ1-6; 8 bases fit TRBD1. Germline assignment: CDR1 ENHRY and CDR2 SYGVKD. The length of the CDR3 is 14 residues. With 6 bases clipped from V and 7 bases from J, the junction kept 5 bases outside the gene matches. The CDR3 nucleotides are TGTGCCATCAGGACAGGGGTCGGGAATTCACCCCTCCACTTT. Translated, it gives CAIRTGVGNSPLHF.

V is TRBV5-1 and J is TRBJ2-5; TRBD2 matches at 11 bases. J was trimmed by 2 bases and V by 0 bases; bases with no gene match: 6. This CDR3 region has 17 residues. The V gene's germline CDR1 is SGHRS and CDR2 YFSETQ. The DNA of the CDR3 is TGCGCCAGCAGCTTGGGGCCGGGACTAGCGGATCAAGAGACCCAGTACTTC. Translation gives CASSLGPGLADQETQYF.

V is TRBV14 and J is TRBJ1-4; possible D gene TRBD1, 5 bases. The V end was cut by 4 bases, the J end by 1 base, with 22 bases between. Germline lookup yields CDR1 SGHDN and CDR2 FVKESK. CDR3 length: 19 residues. CDR3 sequence: CASSPRGTWGERTNEKLFF. The CDR3, as DNA: TGTGCCAGCAGCCCCCGGGGCACGTGGGGGGAACGAACTAATGAAAAACTGTTTTTT.

The genes are TRBV30 and TRBJ2-1, with unresolved D. The CDR3 spans 14 residues. V was cut by 3 bases and J by 4 bases, with 13 bases left in between. CDR1 and CDR2 (germline): GTSNPN, SVGIG (reference sequence). The CDR3 sequence is CAWSPSSNYNEQFF. In DNA form, the CDR3 reads TGTGCCTGGAGCCCTAGTTCCAATTACAATGAGCAGTTCTTC. Full variable domain (outside the CDR3, taken from reference TRBV30 and TRBJ2-1): SQTIHQWPATLVQPVGSPLSLECTVEGTSNPNLYWYRQAAGRGLQLLFYSVGIGQISSEVPQNLSASRPQDRQFILSSKKLLLSDSGFYLCAWSPSSNYNEQFFGPGTRLTVL.

A few counts support this clone. This chain links TRBV6-6 with TRBJ2-7, with D maybe TRBD2 (6 bases). This CDR3 has 12 amino acids. With 0 bases removed from V and 6 bases from J, the gap between germline ends came to 6 bases. Germline values: CDR1 MNHNY, CDR2 SVGAGI (reference sequence). DNA for the CDR3: TGTGCCAGCAGTTACTCACTAGCCGAGCAGTACTTC. This translates into CASSYSLAEQYF.

The gene calls are TRBV20-1 and TRBJ1-2; tentatively, D is TRBD1 (5 bases). Looked up from germline, CDR1 is DFQATT and CDR2 is SNEGSKA (reference sequence). V was trimmed by 4 bases and J by 8 bases, leaving 11 bases between them. The CDR3 is 11 residues long. CDR3 in DNA: TGCAGTGCTATCAAAGACAGAGGCTACACCTTC. Translating gives CSAIKDRGYTF.

V is TRBV5-1 and J is TRBJ2-3; D is uncertain. V lost 2 bases and J lost 3, with 4 bases in between. Germline V gene sequence: CDR1 SGHRS, CDR2 YFSETQ. This CDR3 region has 12 residues. CDR3 sequence reads: CASSLTTDTQYF. The CDR3 nucleotides read TGCGCCAGCAGCTTAACGACAGATACGCAGTATTTT.

The chain couples TRBV6-1 to TRBJ1-3; D gene unclear. The CDR3 is 15 amino acids. V dropped 7 bases and J dropped 4 bases, with 17 bases sitting between them. The germline V gene has CDR1 MNHNS and CDR2 SASEGT. Here the CDR3 reads CASTSIVQWGNTIYF. The CDR3 DNA reads as TGTGCCAGCACCTCGATTGTTCAGTGGGGAAACACCATATATTTT.

The genes are TRBV18 and TRBJ2-2, with a possible D match to TRBD1 (6 bases). Germline CDR1 and CDR2: KGHSH and LQKENI. The CDR3 length is 18 residues. The V end was cut by 2 bases, the J end by 0 bases, with 16 bases between. The DNA for the CDR3 is TGTGCCAGCTCACCAATTATGGGGGCCTCCTCGAACACCGGGGAGCTGTTTTTT. It is translated as CASSPIMGASSNTGELFF.

The chain has TRBV7-8 and TRBJ2-7; 7 bases agree with TRBD1. The V gene end was trimmed by 0 bases and the J gene end by 4 bases; junction bases not matched to a gene: 6. There are 15 residues in the CDR3. Germline loops: CDR1 SGHVS, CDR2 FQNEAQ. Written as DNA, the CDR3 is TGTGCCAGCAGCTTAGCGTTACAGGGGACGTACGAGCAGTACTTC. This codes for CASSLALQGTYEQYF.

As concerns this clone: Mismatch with germline at one junction end may stem from a read error. This chain joins TRBV7-7 and TRBJ2-2; 9 nucleotides match TRBD1. CDR3 length equals 15 residues. Germline V lookup: CDR1 SSHAT, CDR2 FNYEAQ (reference sequence). This CDR3 reads CASSLGTGSTGELFF. As DNA, the CDR3 is TGTGCTAGCAGCTTAGGGACAGGGTCCACCGGGGAGCTGTTTTTT. Drawing the rest from reference TRBV7-7 and TRBJ2-2, the complete variable domain is GAGVSQSPRYKVTKRGQDVTLRCDPISSHATLYWYQQALGQGPEFLTYFNYEAQPDKSGLPSDRFSAERPEGSISTLTIQRTEQRDSAMYRCASSLGTGSTGELFFGEGSRLTVL.